This is a list of T cell receptor beta chains from one sample in a study of T cell responses to AZD1222 COVID-19 vaccine. Sequenced by immunoSEQ multiplex PCR; TCRdb stores in-frame clones only, minus some. The sample holds around 150,000 clones, around 90% seen once. Material: peripheral blood, obtained 28 days after the second dose of the MenACWY control vaccine. These receptors were taken from an adult who received the MenACWY meningococcal vaccine as a control. Each CDR3 is given with its conserved first and last residue. Fields, in order: V gene, clone size, D gene, CDR3 length, J gene, CDR3 protein, CDR3 DNA. D genes are given only for firm matches. Some rows have no size entry. The others give once, few or many, or a class for an expanded clone.

TRBV19	NA	NA	11	TRBJ1-2	CASSTDRGYTF	TGTGCCAGTAGTACCGACAGGGGCTACACCTTC
TRBV4-3	NA	TRBD1	16	TRBJ2-5	CASSPYTGQGGETQYF	TGCGCCAGCAGCCCCTACACGGGACAGGGAGGAGAGACCCAGTACTTC
TRBV28	NA	NA	15	TRBJ2-7	CASDARPQLTYEQYF	TGTGCCAGCGACGCGAGGCCACAGCTAACCTACGAGCAGTACTTC
TRBV7-2	NA	NA	15	TRBJ1-6	CASSLGQIKDSPLHF	TGTGCCAGCAGCCTCGGGCAGATTAAGGATTCACCCCTCCACTTT
TRBV7-3	NA	TRBD1	15	TRBJ2-5	CASSSGTDFRETQYF	TGTGCCAGCAGCTCCGGGACAGACTTTCGAGAGACCCAGTACTTC
TRBV18	NA	NA	14	TRBJ2-5	CASSQNAGKETQYF	TGTGCCAGCTCACAAAATGCGGGAAAAGAGACCCAGTACTTC
TRBV2	NA	NA	13	TRBJ2-1	CASSPQVGNEQFF	TGTGCCAGCAGCCCCCAGGTGGGCAATGAGCAGTTCTTC
TRBV6-6	NA	TRBD1	15	TRBJ1-6	CASSYLQGNNSPLHF	TGTGCCAGCAGTTACTTACAGGGGAATAATTCACCCCTCCACTTT
TRBV15	NA	NA	16	TRBJ1-5	CATSRVASDGNQPQHF	TGTGCCACCAGCAGAGTGGCCAGCGACGGGAATCAGCCCCAGCATTTT
TRBV5-5	NA	NA	14	TRBJ1-4	CASSLGTVLGKLFF	TGTGCCAGCAGCTTGGGGACAGTTTTGGGAAAACTGTTTTTT
TRBV3-1/TRBV3-2	NA	NA	17	TRBJ1-6	CASSQDFERRRGSPLHF	TGTGCCAGCAGCCAAGATTTTGAGAGACGACGGGGGTCACCCCTCCACTTT
TRBV4-3	NA	NA	15	TRBJ2-1	CASSQEGQAYNEQFF	TGCGCCAGCAGCCAAGAAGGCCAGGCCTACAATGAGCAGTTCTTC
TRBV7-2	NA	NA	15	TRBJ2-7	CASSLGAETTHQQYF	TGTGCCAGCAGCTTAGGAGCAGAGACTACGCACCAGCAGTACTTC
TRBV14	NA	NA	14	TRBJ2-7	CASSQDVGNYEQYF	TGTGCCAGCAGCCAAGATGTAGGGAACTACGAGCAGTACTTC
TRBV5-1	NA	TRBD2	17	TRBJ2-3	CASSSLAGIPLTDTQYF	TGCGCCAGCAGCAGTCTAGCGGGGATTCCGCTCACAGATACGCAGTATTTT
TRBV5-1	NA	TRBD1	14	TRBJ2-7	CASSLTRGKNEQYF	TGCGCCAGCAGCTTGACCAGGGGGAAAAACGAGCAGTACTTC
TRBV5-1	NA	NA	14	TRBJ1-4	CASSLATEDSKLFF	TGCGCCAGCAGCTTGGCCACTGAAGATTCTAAACTGTTTTTT
TRBV5-1	once	NA	15	TRBJ2-1	CASSLEGAGYNEQFF	TGCGCCAGCAGCTTGGAAGGGGCGGGATACAATGAGCAGTTCTTC
TRBV15	NA	NA	15	TRBJ2-3	CATSRDPPGTDMQYF	TGTGCCACCAGCAGAGATCCCCCAGGCACAGATATGCAGTATTTT
TRBV11-1	few	NA	15	TRBJ1-2	CASSLLTGENYGYTF	TGTGCCAGCAGCCTCTTAACCGGAGAGAACTATGGCTACACCTTC
TRBV28	NA	TRBD1	16	TRBJ1-4	CASTPGTGWLNEKLFF	TGTGCCAGCACCCCCGGGACAGGATGGTTAAATGAAAAACTGTTTTTT
TRBV19	NA	NA	17	TRBJ1-5	CASSIRPGQYSNQPQHF	TGTGCCAGTAGTATCCGCCCGGGACAATATAGCAATCAGCCCCAGCATTTT
TRBV2	NA	NA	15	TRBJ1-2	CASKAGQDPNYGYTF	TGTGCCAGCAAAGCGGGACAAGACCCAAACTATGGCTACACCTTC
TRBV18	NA	TRBD2	15	TRBJ2-1	CASSPGLAGDNEQFF	TGTGCCAGCTCACCAGGCCTAGCGGGGGACAATGAGCAGTTCTTC
TRBV5-1	once	TRBD1	15	TRBJ2-7	CASSPGGTGVYEQYF	TGCGCCAGCAGCCCGGGTGGGACAGGGGTTTACGAGCAGTACTTC
TRBV3-1/TRBV3-2	NA	NA	11	TRBJ2-7	CASSQGAEQYF	TGTGCCAGCAGCCAGGGCGCGGAGCAGTACTTC
TRBV18	NA	NA	12	TRBJ2-7	CASSQQGREQYF	TGTGCCAGCTCACAACAGGGTAGGGAGCAGTACTTC
TRBV5-1	NA	NA	14	TRBJ2-5	CASNPGTNQETQYF	TGCGCCAGCAACCCCGGGACGAACCAAGAGACCCAGTACTTC
TRBV5-1	NA	TRBD1	16	TRBJ2-2	CASSLAGTGETGELFF	TGCGCCAGCAGCTTGGCCGGGACAGGGGAAACCGGGGAGCTGTTTTTT
TRBV2	NA	NA	14	TRBJ1-1	CASSVGGMNTEAFF	TGTGCCAGCAGTGTGGGCGGAATGAACACTGAAGCTTTCTTT
TRBV11-2	NA	TRBD1	15	TRBJ2-5	CASSSRQGVLETQYF	TGTGCCAGCAGCTCCCGACAGGGGGTTCTGGAGACCCAGTACTTC
TRBV7-2	NA	TRBD1	14	TRBJ2-1	CASSLEDRGWGKFF	TGTGCCAGCAGCTTAGAGGACAGGGGATGGGGTAAGTTCTTC
TRBV14	NA	TRBD1	16	TRBJ2-7	CASSQFGTGGESSQYF	TGTGCCAGCAGCCAATTCGGGACAGGGGGCGAATCGTCGCAGTACTTC
TRBV7-6	NA	TRBD1	15	TRBJ2-7	CASSPGTGGAYEQYF	TGTGCCAGCAGTCCCGGGACAGGGGGGGCATACGAGCAGTACTTC
TRBV6-2/TRBV6-3	NA	TRBD2	17	TRBJ2-2	CASSVGLAGGNTGELFF	TGTGCCAGCAGTGTCGGACTAGCGGGAGGTAACACCGGGGAGCTGTTTTTT
TRBV12-3/TRBV12-4	NA	NA	12	TRBJ1-5	CASSPQLVPQHF	TGTGCCAGCAGTCCCCAGTTGGTGCCCCAGCATTTT
TRBV9	NA	NA	14	TRBJ1-4	CASSEGPYNEKLFF	TGTGCCAGCAGCGAGGGGCCTTATAATGAAAAACTGTTTTTT
TRBV28	NA	TRBD1	12	TRBJ1-6	CASSTGGSPLHF	TGTGCCAGCAGTACAGGGGGTTCACCCCTCCACTTT
TRBV28	once	NA	13	TRBJ1-1	CASNSPAGAGAFF	TGTGCCAGCAATTCCCCGGCGGGGGCGGGAGCTTTCTTT
TRBV19	NA	TRBD2	17	TRBJ2-7	CASSAGLAGAPGYEQYF	TGTGCCAGTAGTGCGGGACTAGCGGGAGCGCCGGGATACGAGCAGTACTTC
TRBV12-3/TRBV12-4	NA	NA	13	TRBJ1-1	CASRGTGNTEAFF	TGTGCCAGCAGGGGGACTGGGAACACTGAAGCTTTCTTT
TRBV28	NA	TRBD2	16	TRBJ2-5	CASSFLAGGPSETQYF	TGTGCCAGCAGTTTCCTAGCGGGAGGGCCCTCAGAGACCCAGTACTTC
TRBV6-5	NA	NA	15	TRBJ1-5	CASNTDRNSNQPQHF	TGTGCCAGCAACACGGACCGGAATAGCAATCAGCCCCAGCATTTT
TRBV29-1	NA	TRBD2	14	TRBJ2-3	CSVGGSGSYDTQYF	TGCAGCGTTGGAGGTAGCGGGAGCTACGATACGCAGTATTTT
TRBV7-2	NA	NA	13	TRBJ1-2	CASSSDMGYGYTF	TGTGCCAGCAGCTCCGATATGGGATATGGCTACACCTTC
TRBV18	NA	NA	13	TRBJ2-7	CASSPRIAYEQYF	TGTGCCAGCTCACCACGGATTGCCTACGAGCAGTACTTC
TRBV28	NA	TRBD2	17	TRBJ2-3	CASSLAGGRVGTDTQYF	TGTGCCAGCAGTCTAGCGGGGGGGCGAGTCGGCACAGATACGCAGTATTTT
TRBV6-1	NA	NA	14	TRBJ2-5	CASSEYPQGKTQYF	TGTGCCAGCAGTGAATACCCACAGGGAAAGACCCAGTACTTC
TRBV6-2/TRBV6-3	NA	TRBD1	16	TRBJ2-5	CASSYGSTGGRETQYF	TGTGCCAGCAGTTACGGGTCGACAGGGGGCAGGGAGACCCAGTACTTC
TRBV5-1	NA	NA	14	TRBJ1-6	CASSLPGANSPLHF	TGCGCCAGCAGCTTGCCAGGGGCGAATTCACCCCTCCACTTT
TRBV18	NA	NA	13	TRBJ2-5	CASSPPGQETQYF	TGTGCCAGCTCACCACCGGGCCAAGAGACCCAGTACTTC
TRBV5-8	once	TRBD1	15	TRBJ2-5	CASSLGDRGFETQYF	TGTGCCAGCAGCTTGGGCGACAGGGGGTTCGAGACCCAGTACTTC
TRBV18	NA	NA	13	TRBJ1-1	CASSPDSNTEAFF	TGTGCCAGCTCACCGGACAGTAACACTGAAGCTTTCTTT
TRBV19	once	NA	12	TRBJ2-1	CASTARDNEQFF	TGTGCCAGTACGGCCAGGGACAATGAGCAGTTCTTC